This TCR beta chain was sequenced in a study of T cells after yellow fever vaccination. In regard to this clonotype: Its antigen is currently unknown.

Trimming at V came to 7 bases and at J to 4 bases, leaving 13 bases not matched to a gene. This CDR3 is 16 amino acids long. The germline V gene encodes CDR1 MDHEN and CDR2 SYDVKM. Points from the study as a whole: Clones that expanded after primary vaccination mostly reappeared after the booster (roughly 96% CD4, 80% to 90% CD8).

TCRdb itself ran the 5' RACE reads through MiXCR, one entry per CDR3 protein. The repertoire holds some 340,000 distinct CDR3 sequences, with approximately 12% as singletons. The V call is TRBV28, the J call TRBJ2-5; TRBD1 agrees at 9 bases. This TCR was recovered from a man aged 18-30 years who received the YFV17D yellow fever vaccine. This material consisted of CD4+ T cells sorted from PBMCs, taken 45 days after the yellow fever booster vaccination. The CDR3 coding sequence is TGTGCCAGCATCCAGAGGGGACAGGGAGGACCAGAGACCCAGTACTTC. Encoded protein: CASIQRGQGGPETQYF.